These T cell receptor beta chains were read from a single sample in a study of human T cells and chemical hapten exposure. In TCRdb, the RACE reads were re-called with MiXCR into one record per CDR3 protein. The data show approximately 74,000 distinct CDR3 sequences, with more than 30% seen just once and 7.5% to 10% held by the top ten. The sample was whole blood, taken in connection with sensitization to the hapten diphenylcyclopropenone (DPC). These receptors were obtained from a man between 40 and 49 years old with alopecia areata. Some clones in this sample may be carry-over from other donors' samples. Both conserved end residues are part of each CDR3. Fields, in order: clone size, V gene, D gene, J gene, CDR3 protein, CDR3 DNA. D genes are given only for firm matches. Clone sizes are given selectively: once, few, many, or a class where the clone is expanded.

clone size: .; V gene: TRBV28; D gene: TRBD2; J gene: TRBJ2-1; CDR3 protein: CASSPGTTTYNEQFF; CDR3 DNA: TGTGCCAGCAGCCCCGGGACTACTACCTACAATGAGCAGTTCTTC
clone size: .; V gene: TRBV20-1; D gene: .; J gene: TRBJ1-5; CDR3 protein: CSARDRILGQPQHF; CDR3 DNA: TGCAGTGCTAGAGATCGGATCTTGGGACAGCCCCAGCATTTT
clone size: few; V gene: TRBV18; D gene: .; J gene: TRBJ2-1; CDR3 protein: CASSPEAGGNEQFF; CDR3 DNA: TGTGCCAGCTCACCAGAGGCAGGGGGGAATGAGCAGTTCTTC
clone size: .; V gene: TRBV7-9; D gene: .; J gene: TRBJ1-1; CDR3 protein: CASSLVGWGSAEAFF; CDR3 DNA: TGTGCCAGCAGCTTAGTTGGCTGGGGATCCGCTGAAGCTTTCTTT
clone size: .; V gene: TRBV21-1; D gene: .; J gene: TRBJ2-7; CDR3 protein: CASIPTGLQSYEQYF; CDR3 DNA: TGTGCCAGCATCCCAACGGGACTTCAATCTTACGAGCAGTACTTC
clone size: once; V gene: TRBV7-9; D gene: TRBD1; J gene: TRBJ1-5; CDR3 protein: CASSTTGDQPQHF; CDR3 DNA: TGTGCCAGCAGCACTACAGGGGATCAGCCCCAGCATTTT
clone size: .; V gene: TRBV6-6; D gene: TRBD2; J gene: TRBJ2-6; CDR3 protein: CASTFSGNSGANVLTF; CDR3 DNA: TGTGCCAGCACCTTTAGCGGGAACTCTGGGGCCAACGTCCTGACTTTC
clone size: few; V gene: TRBV6-5; D gene: TRBD1; J gene: TRBJ2-7; CDR3 protein: CASRNTGTGAYEQYF; CDR3 DNA: TGTGCCAGCAGAAACACCGGGACAGGAGCCTACGAGCAGTACTTC
clone size: .; V gene: TRBV5-5; D gene: TRBD2; J gene: TRBJ2-1; CDR3 protein: CASSLAPSGSRQFF; CDR3 DNA: TGTGCCAGCAGCTTGGCACCTAGCGGGAGCCGGCAGTTCTTC
clone size: few; V gene: TRBV4-1; D gene: .; J gene: TRBJ1-1; CDR3 protein: CASRGARDTEAFF; CDR3 DNA: TGCGCCTCCCGGGGGGCGCGGGACACTGAAGCTTTCTTT
clone size: .; V gene: TRBV28; D gene: .; J gene: TRBJ1-5; CDR3 protein: CASRSYSNQPQHF; CDR3 DNA: TGTGCCAGCAGATCTTATAGCAATCAGCCCCAGCATTTT
clone size: few; V gene: TRBV2; D gene: .; J gene: TRBJ1-2; CDR3 protein: CASSDHVGSEGYTF; CDR3 DNA: TGTGCCAGCAGTGATCATGTGGGGAGTGAGGGCTACACCTTC
clone size: .; V gene: TRBV5-1; D gene: TRBD1; J gene: TRBJ2-3; CDR3 protein: CASSLDGTGGFTDTQYF; CDR3 DNA: TGCGCCAGCAGCTTGGACGGGACAGGAGGATTTACAGATACGCAGTATTTT
clone size: .; V gene: TRBV7-9; D gene: TRBD1; J gene: TRBJ2-2; CDR3 protein: CASSFGQGFHTGELFF; CDR3 DNA: TGTGCCAGCAGCTTCGGACAGGGTTTTCACACCGGGGAGCTGTTTTTT
clone size: .; V gene: TRBV20-1; D gene: .; J gene: TRBJ2-1; CDR3 protein: CSAYTGNNEQFF; CDR3 DNA: TGCAGTGCTTACACCGGGAACAATGAGCAGTTCTTC
clone size: once; V gene: TRBV7-2; D gene: .; J gene: TRBJ2-2; CDR3 protein: CASSLQRNTGELFF; CDR3 DNA: TGTGCCAGCAGCTTACAACGGAACACCGGGGAGCTGTTTTTT
clone size: .; V gene: TRBV28; D gene: .; J gene: TRBJ2-3; CDR3 protein: CASSLGATDTQYF; CDR3 DNA: TGTGCCAGCAGTCTCGGGGCGACAGATACGCAGTATTTT
clone size: .; V gene: TRBV29-1; D gene: .; J gene: TRBJ1-1; CDR3 protein: CSVGEGRMNTEAFF; CDR3 DNA: TGCAGCGTTGGAGAGGGTCGCATGAACACTGAAGCTTTCTTT
clone size: few; V gene: TRBV27; D gene: TRBD2; J gene: TRBJ2-3; CDR3 protein: CASSSRSGLAGGGTDTQYF; CDR3 DNA: TGTGCCAGCAGTTCGAGATCCGGACTAGCGGGAGGGGGCACAGATACGCAGTATTTT
clone size: few; V gene: TRBV10-2; D gene: .; J gene: TRBJ1-6; CDR3 protein: CASSEQGRNSPLHF; CDR3 DNA: TGCGCCAGCAGTGAGCAGGGGCGGAATTCACCCCTCCACTTT
clone size: .; V gene: TRBV28; D gene: .; J gene: TRBJ2-7; CDR3 protein: CAISPPFARGGRSYEQYF; CDR3 DNA: TGTGCCATCTCCCCCCCCTTTGCGAGAGGAGGGCGGTCCTACGAGCAGTACTTC
clone size: .; V gene: TRBV6-5; D gene: .; J gene: TRBJ2-6; CDR3 protein: CASSVQISGANVLTF; CDR3 DNA: TGTGCCAGCAGTGTACAGATCTCTGGGGCCAACGTCCTGACTTTC
clone size: .; V gene: TRBV5-1; D gene: TRBD2; J gene: TRBJ2-7; CDR3 protein: CASSFAVGRFSGRNNEQYF; CDR3 DNA: TGCGCCAGCAGCTTCGCGGTTGGACGCTTTAGCGGGAGAAACAACGAGCAGTACTTC
clone size: .; V gene: TRBV27; D gene: TRBD2; J gene: TRBJ2-5; CDR3 protein: CASRGRDQETQYF; CDR3 DNA: TGTGCCAGCCGGGGGAGGGACCAAGAGACCCAGTACTTC
clone size: .; V gene: TRBV12-3/TRBV12-4; D gene: .; J gene: TRBJ1-6; CDR3 protein: CASSFGETLHF; CDR3 DNA: TGTGCCAGCAGTTTTGGGGAGACCCTCCACTTT
clone size: .; V gene: TRBV24-1; D gene: TRBD1; J gene: TRBJ2-1; CDR3 protein: CATRPGQDNEQFF; CDR3 DNA: TGTGCCACCAGGCCGGGACAGGACAATGAGCAGTTCTTC
clone size: .; V gene: TRBV7-2; D gene: TRBD2; J gene: TRBJ2-2; CDR3 protein: CANQANGTSSFANTGELFF; CDR3 DNA: TGTGCCAACCAAGCAAACGGGACTAGCAGTTTCGCGAACACCGGGGAGCTGTTTTTT
clone size: .; V gene: TRBV12-3/TRBV12-4; D gene: TRBD2; J gene: TRBJ2-5; CDR3 protein: CASSLASLAGVGSETQYF; CDR3 DNA: TGTGCCAGCAGTTTAGCTAGTCTAGCGGGAGTGGGGTCAGAGACCCAGTACTTC
clone size: .; V gene: TRBV7-2; D gene: TRBD1; J gene: TRBJ1-6; CDR3 protein: CASTLGGGQINSPLHF; CDR3 DNA: TGTGCCAGCACCCTAGGTGGGGGACAGATTAATTCACCCCTCCACTTT
clone size: few; V gene: TRBV6-1; D gene: .; J gene: TRBJ1-1; CDR3 protein: CASSGGHWNTEAFF; CDR3 DNA: TGTGCCAGCAGTGGGGGACACTGGAACACTGAAGCTTTCTTT
clone size: .; V gene: TRBV6-1; D gene: .; J gene: TRBJ2-1; CDR3 protein: CASSAQGGSGIYNEQFF; CDR3 DNA: TGTGCCAGCAGCGCCCAGGGGGGATCCGGCATCTACAATGAGCAGTTCTTC
clone size: .; V gene: TRBV6-5; D gene: .; J gene: TRBJ2-3; CDR3 protein: CASSYSSRDTQYF; CDR3 DNA: TGTGCCAGCAGTTACTCGTCCAGAGATACGCAGTATTTT
clone size: .; V gene: TRBV3-1; D gene: TRBD2; J gene: TRBJ2-7; CDR3 protein: CASSQPGGRGEQYF; CDR3 DNA: TGTGCCAGCAGCCAACCGGGAGGGCGCGGCGAGCAGTACTTC
clone size: .; V gene: TRBV9; D gene: .; J gene: TRBJ2-6; CDR3 protein: CASSPDPRSGSGANVLTF; CDR3 DNA: TGTGCCAGCAGCCCCGACCCGCGGTCGGGCTCTGGGGCCAACGTCCTGACTTTC
clone size: .; V gene: TRBV20-1; D gene: TRBD2; J gene: TRBJ2-3; CDR3 protein: CSARLPPSSLAGAENWYF; CDR3 DNA: TGCAGTGCTAGATTGCCCCCGTCGTCCCTAGCGGGAGCCGAGAACTGGTATTTT
clone size: .; V gene: TRBV6-2/TRBV6-3; D gene: TRBD1; J gene: TRBJ1-5; CDR3 protein: CASGTTGSSQPQHF; CDR3 DNA: TGTGCCAGCGGAACGACAGGGTCCAGTCAGCCCCAGCATTTT
clone size: .; V gene: TRBV5-4; D gene: .; J gene: TRBJ1-1; CDR3 protein: CASSLGIGVTETFF; CDR3 DNA: TGTGCCAGCAGCTTGGGGATTGGAGTAACTGAAACTTTCTTT